The 22 T cell receptor beta chains given below trace back to one sample, sequenced in a study of blood T cell repertoires in COVID-19. Repertoires were generated with immunoSEQ multiplex PCR, while TCRdb's copy carries only in-frame clones and drops some. The profile covers some 220,000 clones, with about 79% appearing a single time and approximately 1.3% taken by the ten largest. Sample: PBMCs or T cells enriched from blood (not recorded which). The source is a woman aged 35 to 49 with acute COVID-19.

J is TRBJ1-1 and V is TRBV19; D remains ambiguous. The germline V gene encodes CDR1 LNHDA and CDR2 SQIVND (reference sequence). The CDR3 contains 14 residues. V was shortened by 5 bases and J by 5 bases, with 15 bases between the two germline ends. CDR3 nucleotides: TGTGCCAGTAGTGGGAGGGAATTGCAAACTGAAGCTTTCTTT. Protein product: CASSGRELQTEAFF.

The table lists this clone with a count of one. The chain employs TRBV7-8 and TRBJ1-2; D is undetermined. Trimming stripped 9 bases from V and 4 bases from J, with 18 bases between. From germline, CDR1 is SGHVS and CDR2 FQNEAQ. The CDR3 has 14 residues. As DNA, the CDR3 is TGTGCCAGTACCCGCGAGGCGGCGTTCTATGGCTACACCTTC. Protein product: CASTREAAFYGYTF.

V and J are TRBV7-8 and TRBJ1-5; 8 bases line up with TRBD1. The V gene end was trimmed by 2 bases and the J gene end by 3 bases; junction bases not matched to a gene: 6. This CDR3 contains 16 residues. Germline V gene sequence: CDR1 SGHVS, CDR2 FQNEAQ. The chain's CDR3 is CASSLKWDRINQPQHF. The CDR3 region has the DNA TGTGCCAGCAGCTTAAAGTGGGACAGGATCAATCAGCCCCAGCATTTT.

CDR3 protein: CASSHIVGSYEQYF. The CDR3 DNA reads TGCGCCAGCAGCCATATTGTCGGGTCCTACGAGCAGTACTTC. This chain joins TRBV4-1 and TRBJ2-7; the D is unclear. The CDR3 has 14 amino acids. Trimming cost V 3 bases and J 1 base, with 10 bases left between them. Germline values: CDR1 MGHRA, CDR2 YSYEKL.

This clone showed up just a few times. The chain uses TRBV2 and TRBJ2-1; perhaps TRBD2 as D (6 bases). The CDR3 totals 15 residues. The V end was cut by 4 bases, the J end by 3 bases, with 13 bases between. Germline assignment: CDR1 SNHLY and CDR2 FYNNEI. The CDR3 protein is CASSGGVAYYNEQFF. CDR3 bases: TGTGCCAGCAGTGGGGGGGTAGCGTACTACAATGAGCAGTTCTTC.

The rearrangement uses TRBV12-3 or TRBV12-4 and TRBJ1-4, with 8 bases lining up with TRBD1. Trimming cost V 4 bases and J 8 bases; bases outside gene matches: 0. The CDR3 spans 12 residues. In nucleotides, the CDR3 is TGTGCCAGCAGTTACAGGGGGGAAAAACTGTTTTTT. This gives the protein CASSYRGEKLFF.

With respect to this clone: One end of the junction fails to match germline, which may point to a read error. CDR3 region: CASSLEGRSGQTLF. The CDR3 nucleotides are TGCGCCAGCAGCTTGGAGGGGCGGAGTGGGCAGACTCTCTTT. The chain employs TRBV5-1 and TRBJ1-1; perhaps TRBD1 as D (5 bases). Per germline, CDR1 SGHRS and CDR2 YFSETQ. The CDR3 is 14 residues long.

This clone was seen only once. The chain recombines TRBV5-4 with TRBJ1-1; unclear D gene. The CDR3 loop spans 16 amino acids. Germline V lookup: CDR1 SGHNT, CDR2 YYREEE (reference sequence). The V and J ends lost 7 bases and 0 bases respectively, with 19 bases between them. Here the CDR3 DNA reads TGTGCCAGCCAGCCGGGGATTTTGAGGATGAACACTGAAGCTTTCTTT. This translates into CASQPGILRMNTEAFF.

This clone was recorded only once. The rearrangement uses TRBV3-1 (or the pseudogene TRBV3-2) and TRBJ2-5, with D maybe TRBD2 (6 bases). CDR3 length equals 18 residues. V dropped 0 bases and J dropped 6 bases, with 23 bases sitting between them. CDR1 and CDR2 from the germline V gene are LGHDT and YNNKEL (reference sequence). The CDR3 spells CASSQDKQEKGGMKTQYF. In DNA, the CDR3 is TGTGCCAGCAGCCAAGATAAGCAGGAGAAGGGAGGTATGAAGACCCAGTACTTC.

The chain links TRBV28 to TRBJ2-7; 11 bases fit TRBD2. Germline loops: CDR1 MDHEN, CDR2 SYDVKM. The CDR3 runs 15 residues. J gave up 6 bases and V 6 bases, and 10 bases lay outside the gene matches. The chain's CDR3 is CASSVGTSGRREQYF. DNA of the CDR3: TGTGCCAGCAGCGTCGGGACTAGCGGTCGGCGCGAGCAGTACTTC.

V usage is TRBV13 and J usage is TRBJ1-2; D perhaps matches TRBD1 (5 bases). V lost 7 bases and J lost 1, with 19 bases in between. The CDR3 runs to 16 residues. Germline lookup yields CDR1 PRHDT and CDR2 FYEKMQ (reference sequence). The CDR3 region has the DNA TGTGCCAGCACTCTAGCGGGGCAGAGCTTTAACTATGGCTACACCTTC. Translating gives CASTLAGQSFNYGYTF.

This clone appeared a few times. The rearrangement joins TRBV2 to TRBJ2-2, with 9 bases lining up with TRBD2. With 6 bases clipped from V and 4 bases from J, the junction kept 9 bases outside the gene matches. This CDR3 is built from 16 residues. From germline, CDR1 is SNHLY and CDR2 FYNNEI. The CDR3: CASSSYRTSVTGELFF. The CDR3 nucleotides read TGTGCCAGCAGCTCCTATCGGACTAGCGTCACCGGGGAGCTGTTTTTT.

The rearrangement links TRBV10-2 to TRBJ2-3; 11 bases are shared with TRBD2. The CDR3 sequence is 15 residues long. The germline CDR1 and CDR2 sequences are WSHSY and SAAADI. V lost 6 bases to trimming and J lost 1 base; unmatched junction nucleotides: 3. The DNA of the CDR3 is TGCGCCAGCAGAGAGGGACTAGCGGGCACAGATACGCAGTATTTT. Its translation: CASREGLAGTDTQYF.

This chain uses TRBV12-3 or TRBV12-4 with TRBJ1-5; D gene ambiguous. V lost 1 base, J lost 10 bases, and 11 bases lay in between. CDR3 length: 13 amino acids. Written as DNA, the CDR3 is TGTGCCAGCAGTTTAGGATCGTTAGCACCCCAGCATTTT. Translation: CASSLGSLAPQHF.

The genes are TRBV30 and TRBJ1-5, with 10 positions matching TRBD1. The CDR3 has 14 residues. The germline V gene encodes CDR1 GTSNPN and CDR2 SVGIG (reference sequence). Trimming at V came to 2 bases and at J to 6 bases, leaving 4 bases not matched to a gene. The CDR3 region is CAWSSTGGLQPQHF. The CDR3 DNA reads TGTGCCTGGAGTTCGACAGGGGGCCTTCAGCCCCAGCATTTT.

This rearrangement joins TRBV5-6 to TRBJ2-4; possibly TRBD1 for D (5 bases). Trimming took off 3 bases at V and 6 bases at J, with 10 bases between the two ends. The CDR3 runs 13 residues. From germline, CDR1 is SGHDT and CDR2 YYEEEE. CDR3: CASSSDIGNIQYF. In DNA form, the CDR3 reads TGTGCCAGCAGCTCGGACATCGGAAACATTCAGTACTTC.

The rearrangement links TRBV27 to TRBJ2-3; no definite D call. The CDR3 contains 13 residues. Per the germline V gene, CDR1 is MNHEY and CDR2 is SMNVEV (reference sequence). The V gene lost 3 bases and the J gene lost 1 base, with 5 bases spanning the gap. The CDR3: CASSLTRTDTQYF. The DNA for the CDR3 is TGTGCCAGCAGTTTGACTCGCACAGATACGCAGTATTTT.

This chain joins TRBV19 and TRBJ1-3; D is perhaps TRBD1 (6 bases). This CDR3 contains 14 residues. V lost 6 bases to trimming and J lost 1 base, with 10 bases between them. Germline CDR1 LNHDA, CDR2 SQIVND (reference sequence). This chain's CDR3 is CASSQGGSGNTIYF. As DNA, the CDR3 is TGTGCCAGTAGCCAAGGGGGTTCTGGAAACACCATATATTTT.

This chain links TRBV24-1 with TRBJ2-1, with TRBD2 as a possible D gene (6 bases). The germline V gene encodes CDR1 KGHDR and CDR2 SFDVKD. The CDR3 covers 17 residues. V lost 4 bases, J lost 0 bases, and 15 bases lay in between. The CDR3 nucleotides read TGTGCCACCAGTGAAAGCCGGGGGATGGGCTCCTACAATGAGCAGTTCTTC. Amino acid sequence: CATSESRGMGSYNEQFF.

The V and J genes are TRBV10-3 and TRBJ2-7; no clear D. Germline-derived CDR1 and CDR2 are ENHRY and SYGVKD. The CDR3 is 13 residues long. Trimming stripped 3 bases from V and 2 bases from J, with 8 bases between. The CDR3 DNA is TGTGCCATCAGTGACCCCCCTGCCTACGAGCAGTACTTC. The encoded protein is CAISDPPAYEQYF.

This clone appeared a few times. This chain joins TRBV4-1 and TRBJ2-6; D perhaps matches TRBD1 (5 bases). V was cut by 3 bases and J by 3 bases, with 9 bases left in between. Germline loops: CDR1 MGHRA, CDR2 YSYEKL. This CDR3 contains 15 residues. Here the CDR3 reads CASSQDTGGANVLTF. The CDR3, as DNA: TGCGCCAGCAGCCAGGACACTGGTGGGGCCAACGTCCTGACTTTC.

This chain links TRBV6-5 with TRBJ1-1; TRBD1 aligns across 8 bases. Germline V gives CDR1 MNHEY, CDR2 SVGAGI. The CDR3 has 13 amino acids. The ends lost 7 bases at V and 5 bases at J; junction bases unmatched: 6. The CDR3: CASTDRGTTEAFF. The CDR3 bases are TGTGCCAGCACAGACAGGGGCACTACTGAAGCTTTCTTT.